A single sample gave rise to the 27 T cell receptor beta chains below, sequenced in a study of blood T cell repertoires in COVID-19 (dated by TCRdb to about 2020). Library creation used the immunoSEQ multiplex PCR assay. Imported from immuneACCESS, the table was reduced by TCRdb to in-frame sequences with V and J called. These copies leave out some clones; in studies compared against another copy, an unresolved V gene accounts for under half, and the cause of the remainder is not known. This sample is represented by around 95,000 clones; about 90% of them were singletons. The ten most abundant clones make up approximately 7.3% of the sample. Sample: peripheral blood. Every receptor here comes from a man between 25 and 39 years old in a cohort sampled during active COVID-19.

This clone was found once. The chain combines TRBV7-2 with TRBJ1-5, with no clear D. Trimming shortened V by 3 bases and J by 6 bases, and 9 bases separated the two germline ends. From germline, CDR1 is SGHTA and CDR2 FQGNSA. This CDR3 comprises 13 residues. In nucleotides, the CDR3 is TGTGCCAGCAGCTTCCGAGGTGGTCAGCCCCAGCATTTT. Amino acid sequence: CASSFRGGQPQHF.

This chain connects TRBV12-5 to TRBJ2-7, with a tentative D call TRBD2 (6 bases). The germline V gene has CDR1 LGHNT and CDR2 FRNRAP. The CDR3 consists of 11 residues. Trimming shortened V by 6 bases and J by 4 bases, and 7 bases separated the two germline ends. The CDR3: CASGGGYEQYF. The CDR3 DNA sequence: TGTGCTAGTGGGGGGGGATACGAGCAGTACTTC. Together with reference TRBV12-5 and TRBJ2-7, the CDR3 gives the full variable domain: DARVTQTPRHKVTEMGQEVTMRCQPILGHNTVFWYRQTMMQGLELLAYFRNRAPLDDSGMPKDRFSAEMPDATLATLKIQPSEPRDSAVYFCASGGGYEQYFGPGTRLTVT.

The chain recombines TRBV6-1 with TRBJ2-2, with D possibly matching TRBD1 (5 bases). CDR1 and CDR2 from the germline V gene are MNHNS and SASEGT. The V and J ends lost 2 bases and 2 bases respectively, with 12 bases between them. The CDR3 contains 16 residues. The CDR3 sequence is CASSELGQINTGELFF. The CDR3 bases are TGTGCCAGCAGTGAATTGGGGCAGATAAACACCGGGGAGCTGTTTTTT.

This clone came up once. This chain connects TRBV28 to TRBJ2-1; 13 nucleotides line up with TRBD2. This CDR3 comprises 19 residues. V dropped 5 bases and J dropped 1; count of bases not matched to a gene: 11. Germline CDR1 is MDHEN and CDR2 is SYDVKM. The CDR3 DNA follows: TGTGCCAGCAGTATTTGGACTAGCGGGGGCCCCGGGTCCTACAATGAGCAGTTCTTC. Translated: CASSIWTSGGPGSYNEQFF.

The chain has TRBV7-2 and TRBJ2-1; 12 bases align to TRBD2. V lost 5 bases, J lost 6 bases, and 5 bases stayed unmatched. This CDR3 has 15 amino acids. CDR1 is SGHTA, CDR2 FQGNSA, per germline. The CDR3 loop is CASSILAGGRNEQFF. The CDR3 DNA reads as TGTGCCAGCAGCATTCTAGCGGGGGGGCGCAATGAGCAGTTCTTC.

The chain uses TRBV3-1 (or the pseudogene TRBV3-2) and TRBJ2-3, with 7 bases fitting TRBD2. Trimming took 4 bases from V and 4 from J; bases not matched to a gene: 2. This CDR3 is 13 amino acids long. Germline V gene lookup returns CDR1 LGHDT and CDR2 YNNKEL (reference sequence). This chain's CDR3 is CASSRGGPDTQYF. CDR3 nucleotide sequence: TGTGCCAGCAGCCGGGGGGGTCCAGATACGCAGTATTTT.

The gene calls are TRBV5-1 and TRBJ2-3; 7 bases align to TRBD2. V shed 4 bases and J 1 base; nucleotides not matched to a gene: 9. Germline V CDR1 and CDR2: SGHRS, YFSETQ. The CDR3 length is 16 residues. The CDR3 sequence: CASSLQRGSRTDTQYF. The DNA of the CDR3 is TGCGCCAGCAGCCTACAGCGGGGAAGCCGCACAGATACGCAGTATTTT. The whole variable domain, filled in from reference TRBV5-1 and TRBJ2-3, reads KAGVTQTPRYLIKTRGQQVTLSCSPISGHRSVSWYQQTPGQGLQFLFEYFSETQRNKGNFPGRFSGRQFSNSRSEMNVSTLELGDSALYLCASSLQRGSRTDTQYFGPGTRLTVL.

This sequence joins TRBV5-1 and TRBJ2-2, with TRBD2 matching over 13 bases. CDR3 length equals 19 residues. Germline V gene data show CDR1 as SGHRS and CDR2 as YFSETQ. Trimming took 1 base from V and 4 from J; bases not matched to a gene: 10. The DNA of the CDR3 is TGCGCCAGCAGCTTGAGTGGACTAGCGGGGGTCGGCGGCACCGGGGAGCTGTTTTTT. Its translation is CASSLSGLAGVGGTGELFF.

This clone occurred a few times. The J gene is TRBJ1-2, the V gene TRBV5-4, with D unresolved. Between the trimmed V and J ends, which lost 3 bases and 7 bases, there was a span of 13 bases. Germline CDR1 is SGHNT and CDR2 is YYREEE (reference sequence). The CDR3 spans 13 residues. CDR3: CASSYDGLGGYTF. Here the CDR3 DNA reads TGTGCCAGCAGCTACGACGGGTTGGGTGGCTACACCTTC.

The chain is built from TRBV5-1 and TRBJ2-5; D is perhaps TRBD2 (5 bases). The CDR3 consists of 15 residues. Germline V lookup: CDR1 SGHRS, CDR2 YFSETQ. Deletions cut 4 bases from V and 3 bases from J, with 16 bases between. CDR3 region: CASSPADYLKETQYF. DNA of the CDR3: TGCGCCAGCAGCCCCGCAGACTATCTTAAAGAGACCCAGTACTTC.

This clone has a single count. V usage is TRBV5-1 and J usage is TRBJ1-1; a possible D gene is TRBD1 (5 bases). The CDR3 is made up of 14 amino acids. With 5 bases removed from V and 1 base from J, the gap between germline ends came to 12 bases. The germline gives CDR1 SGHRS, CDR2 YFSETQ. The CDR3 DNA reads as TGCGCCAGCAGGGGAGGGACGTGGAACACTGAAGCTTTCTTT. It codes for CASRGGTWNTEAFF.

The chain carries TRBV29-1 and TRBJ1-4, with D hard to call. CDR1 and CDR2 from the germline V gene are SQVTM and ANQGSEA. The ends were cut back, 3 bases at V and 6 bases at J, with 11 bases in the middle. CDR3 length: 13 amino acids. CDR3 DNA: TGCAGCGTTGAGGTTGTCGAGGATGAAAAACTGTTTTTT. It codes for CSVEVVEDEKLFF.

The chain couples TRBV3-1 (or the pseudogene TRBV3-2) to TRBJ2-7; D not certain. Trimming shortened V by 0 bases and J by 0 bases, and 9 bases separated the two germline ends. Germline V CDR1 and CDR2: LGHDT, YNNKEL (reference sequence). The CDR3 consists of 15 residues. CDR3 in amino acids: CASSQDLASSYEQYF. CDR3 DNA sequence: TGTGCCAGCAGCCAAGATTTGGCCTCCTCCTACGAGCAGTACTTC.

This clone was observed a single time. The chain joins TRBV9 to TRBJ2-5, with 12 positions matching TRBD1. CDR1 is SGDLS, CDR2 YYNGEE, per germline. V gave up 4 bases and J gave up 3 bases; unmatched junction bases: 4. This CDR3 is 15 amino acids long. In DNA, the CDR3 is TGTGCCAGCAGCCCAGGGACAGGGGGCAAAGAGACCCAGTACTTC. Translation gives CASSPGTGGKETQYF.

The rearrangement links TRBV6-2 or TRBV6-3 to TRBJ1-1; 7 nucleotides align to TRBD1. There are 14 residues in the CDR3. Germline CDR1 and CDR2: MNHEY and SVGEGT. Trimming cost V 6 bases and J 1 base; bases outside gene matches: 5. Here the CDR3 reads CASSFWTGNTEAFF. The DNA of the CDR3 is TGTGCCAGCAGCTTTTGGACAGGGAACACTGAAGCTTTCTTT.

The V and J genes are TRBV11-3 and TRBJ1-1; no firm D call. V was trimmed by 1 base and J by 1 base, leaving 4 bases between them. Germline assignment: CDR1 SGHNT and CDR2 YENEEA. The CDR3 consists of 13 residues. CDR3: CASSLGANTEAFF. In DNA, the CDR3 is TGTGCCAGCAGCTTAGGGGCGAACACTGAAGCTTTCTTT.

V is TRBV7-9 and J is TRBJ1-6; TRBD1 matches at 8 bases. Per germline, CDR1 SEHNR and CDR2 FQNEAQ (reference sequence). This CDR3 has 17 residues. J lost 5 bases, V lost 0 bases, and 6 bases had no gene match. The CDR3 protein is CASSLALGDRNNSPLHF. CDR3 DNA sequence: TGTGCCAGCAGCTTAGCGCTTGGGGACAGGAATAATTCACCCCTCCACTTT.

This clone was picked up a small number of times. The chain is built from TRBV6-5 and TRBJ1-5; 7 bases are shared with TRBD1. V was pared by 3 bases and J by 6 bases, with 11 bases of the junction left unmatched. CDR1 is MNHEY, CDR2 SVGAGI, per germline. There are 16 residues in the CDR3. The CDR3 is CASSYTRQGDGQPQHF. CDR3 nucleotide sequence: TGTGCCAGCAGTTATACTCGACAGGGCGATGGTCAGCCCCAGCATTTT.

The rearrangement links TRBV6-5 to TRBJ1-3; the D is unclear. The CDR3 is 15 residues long. Trimming shortened V by 8 bases and J by 0 bases, and 14 bases separated the two germline ends. Germline values: CDR1 MNHEY, CDR2 SVGAGI. The CDR3 is CASGKWEVSGNTIYF. The CDR3 DNA reads as TGTGCCAGCGGCAAATGGGAGGTCTCTGGAAACACCATATATTTT.

The V call is TRBV5-4, the J call TRBJ2-7, with 9 bases lining up with TRBD1. The CDR3 totals 13 residues. Germline V gives CDR1 SGHNT, CDR2 YYREEE (reference sequence). V shed 4 bases and J 5 bases; nucleotides not matched to a gene: 4. This CDR3 reads CASSPDRGHEQYF. The CDR3 DNA is TGTGCCAGCAGCCCGGACAGGGGACACGAGCAGTACTTC.

The chain links TRBV20-1 to TRBJ1-5; maybe TRBD1 (5 bases). The V end was cut by 2 bases, the J end by 7 bases, with 6 bases between. This CDR3 region has 11 residues. Germline V gene sequence: CDR1 DFQATT, CDR2 SNEGSKA (reference sequence). CDR3 in amino acids: CSARWGQPQHF. CDR3 coding DNA: TGCAGTGCTAGATGGGGCCAGCCCCAGCATTTT.

The chain combines TRBV11-2 with TRBJ2-7, with 8 bases aligning to TRBD2. With V trimmed by 3 bases and J by 0 bases, 4 bases remained unmatched. In germline, CDR1 is SGHAT, CDR2 FQNNGV. The CDR3 is 15 amino acids. The CDR3 region is CASSLVSGVSYEQYF. In DNA form, the CDR3 reads TGTGCCAGCAGCTTGGTTAGCGGGGTCTCCTACGAGCAGTACTTC.

The gene calls are TRBV27 and TRBJ1-1; 8 bases map to TRBD1. Germline V lookup: CDR1 MNHEY, CDR2 SMNVEV (reference sequence). The V segment lost 2 bases and the J segment 5 bases; nucleotides outside the gene matches: 4. This CDR3 contains 14 residues. The CDR3 is CASSLDRGETEAFF. In DNA form, the CDR3 reads TGTGCCAGCAGTTTAGACAGGGGAGAGACTGAAGCTTTCTTT.

The J gene is TRBJ1-1, the V gene TRBV27; D unclear. CDR3 size: 13 residues. Germline V gives CDR1 MNHEY, CDR2 SMNVEV (reference sequence). Trimming cost V 5 bases and J 4 bases, with 11 bases left between them. CDR3 nucleotide sequence: TGTGCCAGCAGTGCCTCAGCGTTCACTGAAGCTTTCTTT. Protein: CASSASAFTEAFF.

This chain uses TRBV10-3 with TRBJ1-1; tentative D call: TRBD1 (5 bases). The CDR3 sequence is 15 residues long. Trimming took 3 bases from V and 3 from J, leaving 14 bases between them. Germline values: CDR1 ENHRY, CDR2 SYGVKD. The CDR3 nucleotides read TGTGCCATCAGTGACTACAGGAGTGGGGACACTGAAGCTTTCTTT. Amino acids: CAISDYRSGDTEAFF.

The chain recombines TRBV6-2 or TRBV6-3 with TRBJ2-3; D remains unclear. V gave up 6 bases and J gave up 5 bases, with 15 bases separating them. The germline gives CDR1 MNHEY, CDR2 SVGEGT. The CDR3 runs 14 residues. CDR3 in amino acids: CASSPFFAQDTQYF. In DNA form, the CDR3 reads TGTGCCAGCAGCCCCTTCTTCGCGCAAGATACGCAGTATTTT.

This chain links TRBV18 with TRBJ2-7; perhaps TRBD2 as D (6 bases). This CDR3 has 15 amino acids. The germline V gene has CDR1 KGHSH and CDR2 LQKENI. Trimming left V 3 bases short and J 1 base short, with 13 bases between. Here the CDR3 DNA reads TGTGCCAGCTCACCCGGACGGCGGGGTTCCTACGAGCAGTACTTC. It yields the protein CASSPGRRGSYEQYF.